This T cell receptor beta chain appears in the sequencing data of a study of T cell changes during pregnancy in multiple sclerosis. Clones were sequenced by immunoSEQ multiplex PCR, and TCRdb holds only the in-frame ones, with some missing. The sample includes just under 40,000 clones, about nine tenths seen only once; the top ten take around 0.47%. The CDR3 has 18 residues. V shed 5 bases and J 2 bases; nucleotides not matched to a gene: 8. The germline V gene has CDR1 SEHNR and CDR2 FQNEAQ (reference sequence). This receptor was obtained from a female donor in good health, enrolled as a control in a pregnancy study. J is TRBJ2-1 and V is TRBV7-9, with 14 bases that match TRBD2. Material: CD4+ T cells from peripheral blood mononuclear cells, obtained in the first trimester of pregnancy. CDR3 sequence: CASSPTSGGARTYNEQFF. The CDR3 DNA follows: TGTGCCAGCAGCCCGACTAGCGGGGGGGCCAGGACCTACAATGAGCAGTTCTTC.